This note documents a single TCR beta chain sequence. Germline assignment: CDR1 MNHNY and CDR2 SVGAGI (reference sequence). V shed 3 bases and J 3 bases; nucleotides not matched to a gene: 11. CDR3 length equals 16 residues. The data are from a study of shared clonotypes between healthy human individuals. TCRdb keeps only in-frame clones here, not all; method: immunoSEQ multiplex PCR. The table lists roughly 1.5 million clones, about 98% of them singletons. This TCR was recovered from a man aged 25 to 45 in good health. Sequencing was carried out using naive CD4+ T cells sorted from blood. Regarding subset: CD45RA+ positively selected. V gene TRBV6-6 combines with J gene TRBJ2-7, with 7 bases that match TRBD1. This CDR3 is CASSYPRTGDYYEQYF. The CDR3 DNA is TGTGCCAGCAGTTATCCTAGGACAGGAGATTACTACGAGCAGTACTTC.